The 23 T cell receptor beta chains reported below all come from one sample, sequenced in a study of blood T cell repertoires in COVID-19. The data were produced by immunoSEQ multiplex PCR, yet TCRdb's version contains in-frame clones alone and is incomplete. The sample includes 200,000 to 250,000 clones, around 80% of them seen just once. The sample comprised PBMCs or T cells enriched from blood (not recorded which). The receptors stem from a man aged 60 to 75 who had recovered from COVID-19.

The table lists this clone with a count of one. The chain couples TRBV5-1 to TRBJ1-2; 10 nucleotides line up with TRBD1. CDR1 and CDR2 (germline): SGHRS, YFSETQ. The V segment lost 5 bases and the J segment 2 bases; nucleotides outside the gene matches: 9. The CDR3 contains 16 residues. In DNA form, the CDR3 reads TGCGCCAGCAGTTCCGGGACAGGGGAGGTGAACTATGGCTACACCTTC. It translates to CASSSGTGEVNYGYTF.

The V call is TRBV6-2 or TRBV6-3, the J call TRBJ1-5; D not certain. The CDR3 sequence is 12 residues long. CDR1 MNHEY and CDR2 SVGEGT come from the germline V gene. V lost 6 bases and J lost 6, with 9 bases in between. For the CDR3, the DNA is TGTGCCAGCAGCCTCACTCGTCAGCCCCAGCATTTT. Its protein product is CASSLTRQPQHF.

This chain uses TRBV10-2 with TRBJ2-6; maybe TRBD1 (5 bases). This CDR3 spans 16 amino acids. Germline CDR1 and CDR2: WSHSY and SAAADI. The germline V and J ends were trimmed by 2 bases and 2 bases, with 10 bases remaining between them. CDR3 loop: CASSERRVAGANVLTF. The CDR3 nucleotides are TGCGCCAGCAGTGAGCGCAGGGTTGCTGGGGCCAACGTCCTGACTTTC.

This chain connects TRBV12-3 or TRBV12-4 to TRBJ2-1; no definite D call. V was cut by 6 bases and J by 5 bases, with 8 bases left in between. This CDR3 is built from 12 residues. The CDR3 here is CASSREDNEQFF. The CDR3 DNA is TGTGCCAGCAGCCGAGAAGACAATGAGCAGTTCTTC.

The rearrangement joins TRBV5-6 to TRBJ2-5; perhaps TRBD2 as D (6 bases). CDR1 is SGHDT and CDR2 is YYEEEE in the germline V gene. The CDR3 runs to 16 residues. Trimming left V 0 bases short and J 7 bases short, with 19 bases between. The CDR3 here is CASSLGGETGQGTQYF. CDR3 in DNA: TGTGCCAGCAGCTTGGGCGGGGAAACGGGGCAGGGGACCCAGTACTTC. The full variable domain, its missing parts supplied by reference TRBV5-6 and TRBJ2-5, is DAGVTQSPTHLIKTRGQQVTLRCSPKSGHDTVSWYQQALGQGPQFIFQYYEEEERQRGNFPDRFSGHQFPNYSSELNVNALLLGDSALYLCASSLGGETGQGTQYFGPGTRLLVL.

The V call is TRBV7-2, the J call TRBJ2-2, with TRBD1 matching over 9 bases. This CDR3 has 14 residues. Germline V gene data show CDR1 as SGHTA and CDR2 as FQGNSA. The trim removed 5 bases at V and 6 bases at J, leaving 4 bases unmatched. The DNA of the CDR3 is TGTGCCAGCAGCCTTAGACAGGGGGCCGGGGAGCTGTTTTTT. Its protein product is CASSLRQGAGELFF.

The rearrangement joins TRBV4-1 to TRBJ1-5, with 7 bases lining up with TRBD1. V trimming: 2 bases; J trimming: 3 bases; junction bases outside the gene matches: 7. There are 16 residues in the CDR3. Per the germline V gene, CDR1 is MGHRA and CDR2 is YSYEKL. The chain's CDR3 is CASSQPGQTNNQPQHF. CDR3 sequence (DNA): TGCGCCAGCAGCCAACCGGGACAGACAAACAATCAGCCCCAGCATTTT.

The gene calls are TRBV5-6 and TRBJ1-6; 8 positions agree with TRBD1. With V trimmed by 0 bases and J by 4 bases, 0 bases remained unmatched. CDR3 length: 15 residues. Germline loops: CDR1 SGHDT, CDR2 YYEEEE. This CDR3 reads CASSLGQGYNSPLHF. CDR3 DNA sequence: TGTGCCAGCAGCTTGGGACAGGGGTATAATTCACCCCTCCACTTT.

CDR3 sequence: CASSPRQGTYNEQFF. The DNA of the CDR3 is TGTGCCAGTAGTCCCCGACAGGGGACCTACAATGAGCAGTTCTTC. The chain uses TRBV19 and TRBJ2-1, with TRBD1 matching over 8 bases. V lost 5 bases, J lost 2 bases, and 5 bases stayed unmatched. Per the germline V gene, CDR1 is LNHDA and CDR2 is SQIVND (reference sequence). The CDR3 has 15 residues.

The chain joins TRBV29-1 to TRBJ2-7; 10 bases match TRBD1. The CDR3 contains 15 residues. Germline CDR1 is SQVTM and CDR2 is ANQGSEA. The CDR3 region has the DNA TGCAGAGATACCCCCCTCCCGGGGACAGGGGCCGAGCAGTACTTC. Translated: CRDTPLPGTGAEQYF.

The chain couples TRBV11-3 to TRBJ2-2, with 7 bases fitting TRBD1. CDR1 and CDR2 (germline): SGHNT, YENEEA. The CDR3 consists of 18 residues. Trimming removed 4 bases from V and 1 base from J; junction bases left unmatched: 12. In DNA, the CDR3 is TGTGCCAGCAGCTATGTACCTGGACAGGCAGAGAACACCGGGGAGCTGTTTTTT. Translation: CASSYVPGQAENTGELFF. The whole variable domain, remainder taken from reference TRBV11-3 and TRBJ2-2, is EAGVVQSPRYKIIEKKQPVAFWCNPISGHNTLYWYLQNLGQGPELLIRYENEEAVDDSQLPKDRFSAERLKGVDSTLKIQPAELGDSAVYLCASSYVPGQAENTGELFFGEGSRLTVL.

V is TRBV7-9 and J is TRBJ1-5; D not certain. The CDR3 sequence is 14 residues long. Looked up from germline, CDR1 is SEHNR and CDR2 is FQNEAQ (reference sequence). The V gene lost 6 bases and the J gene lost 9 bases, with 18 bases spanning the gap. The CDR3 loop is CASRRPRSEGPQHF. The CDR3 DNA reads as TGTGCCAGCAGGAGGCCAAGGTCCGAAGGGCCCCAGCATTTT. The whole variable domain, remainder taken from reference TRBV7-9 and TRBJ1-5, is DTGVSQNPRHKITKRGQNVTFRCDPISEHNRLYWYRQTLGQGPEFLTYFQNEAQLEKSRLLSDRFSAERPKGSFSTLEIQRTEQGDSAMYLCASRRPRSEGPQHFGDGTRLSIL.

This clone was seen only once. This rearrangement joins TRBV24-1 to TRBJ2-7, with TRBD2 matching 8 bases. With 1 base clipped from V and 0 bases from J, the junction kept 7 bases outside the gene matches. CDR1 KGHDR and CDR2 SFDVKD come from the germline V gene. This CDR3 has 17 residues. The CDR3 reads CATSDFAGGGTSYEQYF. As DNA, the CDR3 is TGTGCCACCAGTGATTTTGCGGGAGGCGGTACCTCCTACGAGCAGTACTTC.

The chain carries TRBV19 and TRBJ1-2; tentatively, D is TRBD1 (6 bases). The germline V gene has CDR1 LNHDA and CDR2 SQIVND (reference sequence). CDR3 length: 17 amino acids. Trimming pared 5 bases from V and 0 bases from J, leaving 19 bases between. CDR3 in amino acids: CASSLVEGGGPNYGYTF. The CDR3 DNA reads TGTGCCAGTAGTTTGGTCGAAGGGGGGGGTCCTAACTATGGCTACACCTTC.

The chain recombines TRBV19 with TRBJ2-5; 8 bases fit TRBD1. The V and J ends lost 4 bases and 4 bases, in that order; junction bases with no gene match: 5. CDR3 length: 14 residues. CDR1 is LNHDA, CDR2 SQIVND, per germline (reference sequence). The CDR3 loop is CASSTRGRGETQYF. CDR3 in DNA: TGTGCCAGTAGTACCAGGGGGCGCGGAGAGACCCAGTACTTC.

The chain uses TRBV7-2 and TRBJ2-3; 7 nucleotides align to TRBD2. The germline CDR1 and CDR2 sequences are SGHTA and FQGNSA. The V gene end was trimmed by 5 bases and the J gene end by 1 base; junction bases not matched to a gene: 6. The CDR3 runs 15 residues. Here the CDR3 DNA reads TGTGCCAGCAGCACAAACAGCGGGGGCACAGATACGCAGTATTTT. Translating gives CASSTNSGGTDTQYF.

CDR3 sequence (DNA): TGTGCCAGTAGTAGGATGGGACAGGGAAACACTGAAGCTTTCTTT. This encodes CASSRMGQGNTEAFF. V usage is TRBV19 and J usage is TRBJ1-1, with 9 positions matching TRBD1. V dropped 4 bases and J dropped 2; count of bases not matched to a gene: 5. This CDR3 comprises 15 residues. Germline V CDR1 and CDR2: LNHDA, SQIVND (reference sequence).

The chain combines TRBV9 with TRBJ1-2; tentatively, D is TRBD1 (5 bases). Looked up from germline, CDR1 is SGDLS and CDR2 is YYNGEE. The CDR3 has 13 amino acids. Trimming cost V 3 bases and J 2 bases, with 8 bases left between them. CDR3 coding DNA: TGTGCCAGCAGCGCGACAGCAAACTATGGCTACACCTTC. As protein: CASSATANYGYTF.

This chain joins TRBV18 and TRBJ1-1; D is undetermined. Germline CDR1 and CDR2: KGHSH and LQKENI. V was trimmed by 1 base and J by 11 bases, leaving 11 bases between them. This CDR3 has 12 amino acids. CDR3 nucleotides: TGTGCCAGCTCACCACGAGGAGGGAAGGCTTTCTTT. This gives the protein CASSPRGGKAFF.

The chain recombines TRBV7-3 with TRBJ2-3, with TRBD2 matching 8 bases. The junction had 6 bases not matched to a gene; V was cut back by 3 bases and J by 4 bases. The CDR3 has 15 residues. The germline V gene encodes CDR1 SGHTA and CDR2 FQGTGA. CDR3 coding DNA: TGTGCCAGCAGCTTGCAGGGACTAGAAGCAGATACGCAGTATTTT. Its protein is CASSLQGLEADTQYF.

The table lists this clone with a count of one. Written as DNA, the CDR3 is TGTGCCAGCTCAACCCAATCAGGGACAGGGAGCACTGAAGCTTTCTTT. Its translation is CASSTQSGTGSTEAFF. V gene TRBV18 combines with J gene TRBJ1-1, with 9 bases aligning to TRBD1. Germline trimming cut 5 bases from V and 4 bases from J; bases unmatched to any gene: 11. The CDR3 is 16 residues long. Germline V gene lookup returns CDR1 KGHSH and CDR2 LQKENI.

As concerns this clone: One junction end does not reproduce the germline sequence, and a read error may be involved. The rearrangement links TRBV25-1 to TRBJ1-2; tentative D call: TRBD1 (5 bases). Germline assignment: CDR1 MGHDK and CDR2 SYGVNS. CDR3 size: 12 residues. The CDR3 bases are TGTGCCACCAGTTCGGGGGTAATGGGCTACACCTTC. It codes for CATSSGVMGYTF.

The genes are TRBV7-6 and TRBJ2-5; D not resolved. The CDR3 spans 14 residues. V was trimmed by 4 bases and J by 1 base, leaving 10 bases between them. Per the germline V gene, CDR1 is SGHVS and CDR2 is FNYEAQ. For the CDR3, the DNA is TGTGCCAGCAGCTCCAACTCGTTCCAAGAGACCCAGTACTTC. Its protein is CASSSNSFQETQYF. The whole variable domain, filled in from reference TRBV7-6 and TRBJ2-5, reads GAGVSQSPRYKVTKRGQDVALRCDPISGHVSLYWYRQALGQGPEFLTYFNYEAQQDKSGLPNDRFSAERPEGSISTLTIQRTEQRDSAMYRCASSSNSFQETQYFGPGTRLLVL.